The T cell receptor (beta chain) described here comes from a study of OX40 agonist ivuxolimab in advanced cancers. Findings and limits, study-wide: Both CD4+ and CD8+ T cell populations in blood had undergone clonal expansion by week 6 at 0.1 to 3.0 mg/kg. The mean number of expanded clones was higher in CD8+ T cells than in CD4+.

Only in-frame clones appear in the TCRdb table, and some are missing; sequencing was by immunoSEQ multiplex PCR. This sample has some 51,000 clones, with 86% found just once. Points on this clone: Antigen: not known.

Per the germline V gene, CDR1 is WSHSY and CDR2 is SAAADI. The CDR3 is 15 amino acids. V shed 4 bases, J shed 3 bases, and the junction held 5 bases outside the gene matches. A history of autoimmune disease or systemic immunosuppression excluded patients. The chain recombines TRBV10-2 with TRBJ2-7; 11 positions agree with TRBD1. This receptor was obtained from an adult with an advanced solid tumor such as melanoma, head and neck, liver or kidney cancer. The sample consisted of CD4+ or CD8+ T cells sorted from blood, taken in a trial of the OX40 agonist ivuxolimab. The CDR3 sequence: CASSGRTGGIYEQYF. Here the CDR3 DNA reads TGCGCCAGCAGTGGCCGGACAGGGGGCATCTACGAGCAGTACTTC.